These 31 T cell receptor beta chains were all obtained from the same sample, sequenced in a study of blood T cell repertoires in COVID-19. Method: immunoSEQ multiplex PCR; TCRdb's copy keeps in-frame clones and lacks some. Of 50,000 to 55,000 clones in the sample, roughly 82% were seen once. Sequencing used peripheral blood. The origin of the receptors is a woman older than 75 with acute or convalescent COVID-19.

This rearrangement joins TRBV11-3 to TRBJ2-2; 9 bases match TRBD2. The CDR3 consists of 16 residues. CDR1 is SGHNT, CDR2 YENEEA, per germline. Trimming cost V 5 bases and J 0 bases; bases outside gene matches: 4. CDR3: CASSRGLATNTGELFF. CDR3 DNA sequence: TGTGCCAGCAGCCGAGGACTAGCGACGAACACCGGGGAGCTGTTTTTT.

The chain combines TRBV4-1 with TRBJ2-3, with 7 bases identical to TRBD1. Per germline, CDR1 MGHRA and CDR2 YSYEKL. Germline trimming cut 0 bases from V and 2 bases from J; bases unmatched to any gene: 2. The CDR3 has 15 amino acids. In DNA, the CDR3 is TGCGCCAGCAGCCAAGATGGACAGGCCACAGATACGCAGTATTTT. Translating gives CASSQDGQATDTQYF.

This clone was seen once. This chain links TRBV19 with TRBJ1-4, with 7 bases lining up with TRBD1. CDR3 length: 14 residues. The V segment lost 6 bases and the J segment 3 bases; nucleotides outside the gene matches: 4. Germline CDR1 LNHDA, CDR2 SQIVND (reference sequence). CDR3 loop: CASRETGPNEKLFF. CDR3 DNA sequence: TGTGCCAGTAGGGAGACAGGGCCTAATGAAAAACTGTTTTTT.

This sequence joins TRBV5-1 and TRBJ1-2; D may be TRBD1 (6 bases). Germline V gives CDR1 SGHRS, CDR2 YFSETQ. The CDR3 length is 15 residues. Trimming stripped 7 bases from V and 6 bases from J, with 22 bases between. In DNA, the CDR3 is TGCGCCAGCGGAGGAAGTACCGGGACAAGGGATGGCTACACCTTC. Encoded protein: CASGGSTGTRDGYTF.

This clone was found once. The chain is built from TRBV12-3 or TRBV12-4 and TRBJ1-2; D possibly corresponds to TRBD1 (6 bases). This CDR3 contains 13 residues. V was trimmed by 5 bases and J by 4 bases, leaving 11 bases between them. CDR3 protein: CASSLDRSYGYTF. For the CDR3, the DNA is TGTGCCAGCAGTCTCGACAGGTCCTATGGCTACACCTTC.

The V gene is TRBV27, the J gene TRBJ1-6; TRBD1 aligns across 11 bases. J gave up 10 bases and V 0 bases, and 8 bases lay outside the gene matches. From germline, CDR1 is MNHEY and CDR2 SMNVEV (reference sequence). CDR3 size: 17 residues. CDR3 residues: CASSLSIGTGGGSPLHF. Written as DNA, the CDR3 is TGTGCCAGCAGTTTATCGATCGGGACAGGGGGTGGGTCACCCCTCCACTTT.

The chain employs TRBV2 and TRBJ1-2; 8 bases align to TRBD1. The V and J ends lost 4 bases and 4 bases, in that order; junction bases with no gene match: 8. Per germline, CDR1 SNHLY and CDR2 FYNNEI. This CDR3 spans 15 amino acids. CDR3 amino acids: CASSAGRGRGYGYTF. CDR3 DNA sequence: TGTGCCAGCAGTGCGGGCAGGGGGCGAGGCTATGGCTACACCTTC.

This chain links TRBV19 with TRBJ2-5; 7 bases match TRBD1. The length of the CDR3 is 14 residues. Germline V gene sequence: CDR1 LNHDA, CDR2 SQIVND (reference sequence). Trimming cost V 5 bases and J 1 base; bases outside gene matches: 4. The CDR3 bases are TGTGCCAGTAGTGCTTGGGACAGCCAAGAGACCCAGTACTTC. Translating gives CASSAWDSQETQYF.

The chain carries TRBV24-1 and TRBJ2-1; possibly TRBD2 for D (7 bases). The ends were cut back, 9 bases at V and 5 bases at J, with 16 bases in the middle. The germline CDR1 and CDR2 sequences are KGHDR and SFDVKD. The CDR3 is 14 amino acids. As DNA, the CDR3 is TGTGCCACCGGGCGGGGCGGGGGCAACAATGAGCAGTTCTTC. Translating gives CATGRGGGNNEQFF.

The J gene is TRBJ1-2, the V gene TRBV12-3 or TRBV12-4, with 8 bases that match TRBD1. V lost 6 bases to trimming and J lost 4 bases; unmatched junction nucleotides: 4. The CDR3 sequence is 13 residues long. The CDR3, as DNA: TGTGCCAGCAGCACTGACAGGGGCTATGGCTACACCTTC. It yields the protein CASSTDRGYGYTF.

This clone was counted a single time. The rearrangement uses TRBV30 and TRBJ1-5; possibly TRBD1 for D (5 bases). The V gene's germline CDR1 is GTSNPN and CDR2 SVGIG (reference sequence). CDR3 length: 13 amino acids. Trimming cost V 1 base and J 2 bases, with 6 bases left between them. The CDR3 nucleotides are TGTGCCTGGAGTGGGGGGGGCAATCAGCCCCAGCATTTT. Amino acids: CAWSGGGNQPQHF.

The chain employs TRBV14 and TRBJ2-2; D is ambiguous. Germline-derived CDR1 and CDR2 are SGHDN and FVKESK. V gave up 1 base and J gave up 6 bases, with 9 bases separating them. The CDR3 is made up of 14 amino acids. CDR3 in DNA: TGTGCCAGCAGCCAAGGGGCAACTCCCGGGGAGCTGTTTTTT. Protein: CASSQGATPGELFF.

V is TRBV9 and J is TRBJ1-6; D is ambiguous. CDR1 and CDR2 from the germline V gene are SGDLS and YYNGEE. The CDR3 is 15 amino acids. Trimming cost V 0 bases and J 7 bases, with 11 bases left between them. As DNA, the CDR3 is TGTGCCAGCAGCGTAGCTCACACAGAAAATTCACCCCTCCACTTT. Translating gives CASSVAHTENSPLHF.

The chain combines TRBV7-8 with TRBJ1-1; no firm D call. CDR1 SGHVS and CDR2 FQNEAQ come from the germline V gene. CDR3 length: 13 residues. V shed 3 bases and J shed 5 bases, with 10 bases lying between them. The CDR3 nucleotides are TGTGCCAGCAGCTTGGAGTTTTGGACTGAAGCTTTCTTT. Translation: CASSLEFWTEAFF.

The genes are TRBV19 and TRBJ2-1; TRBD2 agrees at 11 bases. The CDR3 spans 16 residues. V lost 1 base, J lost 11 bases, and 10 bases stayed unmatched. From germline, CDR1 is LNHDA and CDR2 SQIVND (reference sequence). DNA for the CDR3: TGTGCCAGTAGTATAGGACTAGCGGGGCCTGGGGTGAAGCAGTTCTTC. Encoded protein: CASSIGLAGPGVKQFF.

This clone was seen a few times. V and J are TRBV6-1 and TRBJ2-3, with unresolved D. The CDR3 has 14 amino acids. Germline assignment: CDR1 MNHNS and CDR2 SASEGT. Trimming removed 1 base at V and 8 bases at J, with 13 bases between. As DNA, the CDR3 is TGTGCCAGCAGTGAAGATACGAGAAGCGCTACGCAGTATTTT. Its translation: CASSEDTRSATQYF.

The chain links TRBV7-9 to TRBJ1-2; D is uncertain. This CDR3 is 12 amino acids long. Germline V gene data show CDR1 as SEHNR and CDR2 as FQNEAQ (reference sequence). V shed 1 base and J shed 4 bases, with 4 bases lying between them. CDR3 nucleotide sequence: TGTGCCAGCAGCTTAGGCAGCTATGGCTACACCTTC. This encodes CASSLGSYGYTF.

J is TRBJ1-6 and V is TRBV25-1, with D unresolved. This CDR3 is built from 15 residues. V lost 3 bases and J 6 bases, leaving 12 bases between the germline ends. Per germline, CDR1 MGHDK and CDR2 SYGVNS. The CDR3 nucleotides are TGTGCCAGCAGTGATTCAGCGACCTTTAATTCACCCCTCCACTTT. Translated: CASSDSATFNSPLHF.

The chain couples TRBV9 to TRBJ2-7; a possible D gene is TRBD1 (6 bases). Per germline, CDR1 SGDLS and CDR2 YYNGEE. The CDR3 has 15 residues. The V and J ends lost 0 bases and 6 bases respectively, with 16 bases between them. The CDR3 sequence: CASSVDMAGEGEQYF. CDR3 DNA: TGTGCCAGCAGCGTAGATATGGCAGGGGAAGGCGAGCAGTACTTC.

The CDR3 spells CASSPRGDTEAFF. The CDR3 DNA reads as TGTGCCAGCAGCCCCAGGGGGGACACTGAAGCTTTCTTT. The chain recombines TRBV13 with TRBJ1-1; 7 nucleotides line up with TRBD1. Trimming at V came to 5 bases and at J to 3 bases, leaving 3 bases not matched to a gene. In germline, CDR1 is PRHDT, CDR2 FYEKMQ (reference sequence). The CDR3 length is 13 residues.

V is TRBV6-2 or TRBV6-3 and J is TRBJ1-1, with D uncertain. In germline, CDR1 is MNHEY, CDR2 SVGEGT. The V gene lost 2 bases and the J gene lost 1 base, with 8 bases spanning the gap. CDR3 length: 14 amino acids. Here the CDR3 DNA reads TGTGCCAGCAGTTACCTCGGAGAGAACACTGAAGCTTTCTTT. Amino acids: CASSYLGENTEAFF.

The rearrangement uses TRBV30 and TRBJ1-6; 9 bases fit TRBD1. The V segment lost 1 base and the J segment 1 base; nucleotides outside the gene matches: 5. CDR1 and CDR2 from the germline V gene are GTSNPN and SVGIG (reference sequence). This CDR3 is built from 17 residues. CDR3 DNA sequence: TGTGCCTGGAGTGCAGGAGACAGGGGGTCCTATAATTCACCCCTCCACTTT. Its translation: CAWSAGDRGSYNSPLHF. The whole variable domain, filled in from reference TRBV30 and TRBJ1-6, reads SQTIHQWPATLVQPVGSPLSLECTVEGTSNPNLYWYRQAAGRGLQLLFYSVGIGQISSEVPQNLSASRPQDRQFILSSKKLLLSDSGFYLCAWSAGDRGSYNSPLHFGNGTRLTVT.

This clone has a handful of counts. This sequence joins TRBV5-8 and TRBJ2-5, with TRBD1 identical over 8 bases. The ends lost 4 bases at V and 4 bases at J; junction bases unmatched: 6. Per the germline V gene, CDR1 is SGHTS and CDR2 is YDEGEE. This CDR3 has 14 amino acids. The CDR3 nucleotides are TGTGCCAGCAGCCAAAGACAGGGGCGAGAGACCCAGTACTTC. As protein: CASSQRQGRETQYF.

The DNA of the CDR3 is TGTGCTAGTGGCCCTACAGGGGCGTCCTCCTACGAGCAGTACTTC. Translating gives CASGPTGASSYEQYF. The chain carries TRBV12-5 and TRBJ2-7; 7 bases are shared with TRBD1. Germline-derived CDR1 and CDR2 are LGHNT and FRNRAP. V lost 6 bases and J lost 0; bases outside the gene matches: 8. This CDR3 spans 15 amino acids. The whole variable domain, remainder taken from reference TRBV12-5 and TRBJ2-7, is DARVTQTPRHKVTEMGQEVTMRCQPILGHNTVFWYRQTMMQGLELLAYFRNRAPLDDSGMPKDRFSAEMPDATLATLKIQPSEPRDSAVYFCASGPTGASSYEQYFGPGTRLTVT.

The genes are TRBV7-9 and TRBJ2-1; TRBD1 matches 7 bases. V dropped 7 bases and J dropped 2; count of bases not matched to a gene: 5. From germline, CDR1 is SEHNR and CDR2 FQNEAQ (reference sequence). The CDR3 has 14 amino acids. CDR3 coding DNA: TGTGCCAGCAACCGACAGGGTACCTACAATGAGCAGTTCTTC. Amino acid sequence: CASNRQGTYNEQFF.

The genes are TRBV5-1 and TRBJ2-1; 10 bases map to TRBD1. Trimming cost V 4 bases and J 5 bases; bases outside gene matches: 6. Germline V CDR1 and CDR2: SGHRS, YFSETQ. CDR3 length: 15 residues. In DNA, the CDR3 is TGCGCCAGCAGCGAAGGGACAGGGGATCACAATGAGCAGTTCTTC. Its protein product is CASSEGTGDHNEQFF.

The V gene is TRBV19, the J gene TRBJ1-2; a weak D match, TRBD1 (5 bases). Germline V gene data show CDR1 as LNHDA and CDR2 as SQIVND (reference sequence). The CDR3 covers 13 residues. Trimming left V 5 bases short and J 2 bases short, with 9 bases between. The CDR3 nucleotides are TGTGCCAGTAGTCCAGGACAAAACTATGGCTACACCTTC. Protein product: CASSPGQNYGYTF.

The V gene is TRBV3-1 (or the pseudogene TRBV3-2), the J gene TRBJ1-2, with D possibly TRBD1 on 5 matching bases. Trimming cost V 0 bases and J 8 bases, with 10 bases left between them. The CDR3 sequence is 13 residues long. The germline V gene encodes CDR1 LGHDT and CDR2 YNNKEL (reference sequence). DNA of the CDR3: TGTGCCAGCAGCCAAGATCCCCGGGGGGGCTACACCTTC. This sequence encodes CASSQDPRGGYTF.

This chain joins TRBV19 and TRBJ2-2; TRBD2 matches 7 bases. Germline V lookup: CDR1 LNHDA, CDR2 SQIVND (reference sequence). This CDR3 has 14 residues. J was trimmed by 6 bases and V by 5 bases; bases with no gene match: 6. The CDR3 bases are TGTGCCAGTAGTGGTGGGGGAGGGGCCGGGGAGCTGTTTTTT. Amino acids: CASSGGGGAGELFF.

CDR3 nucleotide sequence: TGTGCCAGTAAGGGGTTGGGGAACACTGAAGCTTTCTTT. Its protein product is CASKGLGNTEAFF. The chain carries TRBV19 and TRBJ1-1; TRBD1 might be the D (5 bases). CDR3 length equals 13 residues. V lost 7 bases and J lost 1, with 10 bases in between. CDR1 is LNHDA, CDR2 SQIVND, per germline (reference sequence).

The V and J genes are TRBV3-1 (or the pseudogene TRBV3-2) and TRBJ1-5; D is ambiguous. Germline CDR1 and CDR2: LGHDT and YNNKEL (reference sequence). With 5 bases removed from V and 4 bases from J, the gap between germline ends came to 9 bases. This CDR3 contains 13 residues. The CDR3 reads CASSETGNQPQHF. The CDR3, as DNA: TGTGCCAGCAGCGAGACGGGAAATCAGCCCCAGCATTTT.